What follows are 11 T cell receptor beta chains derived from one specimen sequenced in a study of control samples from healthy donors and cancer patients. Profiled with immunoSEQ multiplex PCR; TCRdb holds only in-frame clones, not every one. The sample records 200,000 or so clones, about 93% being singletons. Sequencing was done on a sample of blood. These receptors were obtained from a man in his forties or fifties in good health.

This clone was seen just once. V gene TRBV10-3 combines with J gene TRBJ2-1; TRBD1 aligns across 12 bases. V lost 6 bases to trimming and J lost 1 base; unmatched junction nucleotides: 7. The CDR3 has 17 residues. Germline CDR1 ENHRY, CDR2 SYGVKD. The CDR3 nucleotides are TGTGCCATCAGGGGACAGGGGGCGGAGGGGTCCTACAATGAGCAGTTCTTC. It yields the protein CAIRGQGAEGSYNEQFF.

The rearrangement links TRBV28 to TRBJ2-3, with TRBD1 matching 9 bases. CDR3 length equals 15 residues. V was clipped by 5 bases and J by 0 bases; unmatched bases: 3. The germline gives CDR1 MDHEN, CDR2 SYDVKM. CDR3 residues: CASSTGGRSTDTQYF. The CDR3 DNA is TGTGCCAGCAGTACAGGGGGCCGGAGCACAGATACGCAGTATTTT.

CDR3 nucleotides: TGTGCCAGCAGAGGACAGGGACCGATGAACACTGAAGCTTTCTTT. It encodes CASRGQGPMNTEAFF. V usage is TRBV7-2 and J usage is TRBJ1-1; 8 bases are shared with TRBD1. V trimming: 6 bases; J trimming: 0 bases; junction bases outside the gene matches: 6. The germline V gene encodes CDR1 SGHTA and CDR2 FQGNSA. This CDR3 region has 15 residues.

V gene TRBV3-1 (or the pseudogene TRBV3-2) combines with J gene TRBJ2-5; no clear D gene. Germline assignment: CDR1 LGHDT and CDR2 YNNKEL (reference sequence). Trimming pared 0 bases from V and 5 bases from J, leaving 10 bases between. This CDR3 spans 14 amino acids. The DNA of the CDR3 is TGTGCCAGCAGCCAAGAGGCGGCAAGGGAGACCCAGTACTTC. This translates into CASSQEAARETQYF.

CDR3 loop: CASSSSYEQYF. The CDR3 nucleotides read TGTGCCAGCAGCTCCTCCTACGAGCAGTACTTC. The chain carries TRBV5-4 and TRBJ2-7, with D uncertain. Trimming stripped 3 bases from V and 0 bases from J, with 1 base between. The CDR3 is 11 residues long. The germline gives CDR1 SGHNT, CDR2 YYREEE (reference sequence).

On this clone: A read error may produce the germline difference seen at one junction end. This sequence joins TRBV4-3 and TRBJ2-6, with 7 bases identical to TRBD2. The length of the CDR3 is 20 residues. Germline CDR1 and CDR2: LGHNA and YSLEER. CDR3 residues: CASSQDPWGGILSRANVLTF. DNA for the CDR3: TGCGCCAGCAGCCAAGATCCTTGGGGGGGGATCCTCTCTAGGGCCAACGTCCTGACTTTC.

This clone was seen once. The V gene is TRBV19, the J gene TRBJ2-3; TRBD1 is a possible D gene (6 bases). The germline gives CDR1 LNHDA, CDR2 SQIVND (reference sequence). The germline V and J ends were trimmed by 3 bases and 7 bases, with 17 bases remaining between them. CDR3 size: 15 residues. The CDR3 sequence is CASSIPGASEYTQYF. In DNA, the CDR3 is TGTGCCAGTAGTATCCCAGGGGCTTCCGAATATACGCAGTATTTT.

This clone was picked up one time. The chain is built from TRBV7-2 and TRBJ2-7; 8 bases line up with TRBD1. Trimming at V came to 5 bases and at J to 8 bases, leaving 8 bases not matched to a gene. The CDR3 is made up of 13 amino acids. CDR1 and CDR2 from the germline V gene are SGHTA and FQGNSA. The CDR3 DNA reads TGTGCCAGCAGCCCCCAGGGGGCCCCCCAGCAGTACTTC. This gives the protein CASSPQGAPQQYF. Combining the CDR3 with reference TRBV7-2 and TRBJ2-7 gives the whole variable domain GAGVSQSPSNKVTEKGKDVELRCDPISGHTALYWYRQSLGQGLEFLIYFQGNSAPDKSGLPSDRFSAERTGGSVSTLTIQRTQQEDSAVYLCASSPQGAPQQYFGPGTRLTVT.

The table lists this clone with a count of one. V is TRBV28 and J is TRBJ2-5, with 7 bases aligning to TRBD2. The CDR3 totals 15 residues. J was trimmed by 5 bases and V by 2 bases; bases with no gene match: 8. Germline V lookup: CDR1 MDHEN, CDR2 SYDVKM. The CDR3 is CASSLRPSGVETQYF. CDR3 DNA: TGTGCCAGCAGTTTACGGCCTAGCGGCGTCGAGACCCAGTACTTC.

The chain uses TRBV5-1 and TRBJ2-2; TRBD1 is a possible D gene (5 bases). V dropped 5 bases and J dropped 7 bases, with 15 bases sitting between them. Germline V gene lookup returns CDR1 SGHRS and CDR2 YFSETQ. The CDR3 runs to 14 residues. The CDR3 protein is CASRDRGLGGELFF. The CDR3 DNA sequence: TGCGCCAGCAGAGATAGGGGTCTAGGCGGGGAGCTGTTTTTT.

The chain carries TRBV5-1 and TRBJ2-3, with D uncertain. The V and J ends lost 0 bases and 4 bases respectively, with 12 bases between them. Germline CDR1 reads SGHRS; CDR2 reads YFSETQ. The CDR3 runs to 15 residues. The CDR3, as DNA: TGCGCCAGCAGCTTGGACTGGAGTCGGTCAGATACGCAGTATTTT. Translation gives CASSLDWSRSDTQYF. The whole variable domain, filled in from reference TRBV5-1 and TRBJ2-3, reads KAGVTQTPRYLIKTRGQQVTLSCSPISGHRSVSWYQQTPGQGLQFLFEYFSETQRNKGNFPGRFSGRQFSNSRSEMNVSTLELGDSALYLCASSLDWSRSDTQYFGPGTRLTVL.